The 16 T cell receptor beta chains in this list originate from one sample, sequenced in a study of radiation and T cells in renal cell carcinoma. Here immunoSEQ multiplex PCR was the method, and the copy in TCRdb shows in-frame clones only, minus some. The data hold approximately 65,000 clones, with about three quarters observed a single time. The time point is: blood 4 weeks post-SBRT, at nephrectomy. The treatment denotes: 15 Gy SBRT to primary tumor, nephrectomy 4 weeks later. This specimen was blood, taken from a patient whose treatment included radiotherapy and nephrectomy. The receptors derive from a man between 60 and 75 years old with renal cell carcinoma.

V is TRBV10-3 and J is TRBJ2-6; 7 nucleotides align to TRBD1. Germline-derived CDR1 and CDR2 are ENHRY and SYGVKD. This CDR3 has 20 residues. After removal of 0 bases from V and 0 bases from J, the junction contained 11 bases not matched to a gene. As DNA, the CDR3 is TGTGCCATCAGTGAGTCGGGAACAGGGGTTCGGGGCTCTGGGGCCAACGTCCTGACTTTC. Translating it yields CAISESGTGVRGSGANVLTF.

This clone appeared a single time. The J gene is TRBJ1-3, the V gene TRBV10-1; D remains ambiguous. The ends were cut back, 7 bases at V and 0 bases at J, with 10 bases in the middle. CDR1 is WNHNN, CDR2 SYGVQD, per germline (reference sequence). The CDR3 covers 14 residues. The CDR3 DNA follows: TGCGCCAGCACTGCCGGTACCTCTGGAAACACCATATATTTT. Translating gives CASTAGTSGNTIYF.

This clone was counted only a few times. Other DNA sequences of this sample code for an identical CDR3. The chain combines TRBV27 with TRBJ1-1, with a tentative D call TRBD1 (5 bases). CDR1 is MNHEY, CDR2 SMNVEV, per germline (reference sequence). Trimming shortened V by 0 bases and J by 3 bases, and 8 bases separated the two germline ends. There are 14 residues in the CDR3. CDR3 bases: TGTGCCAGCAGTTTATCCGGGGCGGACACTGAAGCTTTCTTT. It translates to CASSLSGADTEAFF.

CDR3 protein: CASSPGLARANEQFF. The CDR3 nucleotides are TGTGCCAGCAGCCCCGGACTAGCCAGAGCCAATGAGCAGTTCTTC. This chain connects TRBV11-2 to TRBJ2-1; 8 bases map to TRBD2. The CDR3 runs to 15 residues. Germline values: CDR1 SGHAT, CDR2 FQNNGV. Unmatched junction bases numbered 9, after V lost 5 bases and J lost 6 bases.

V and J are TRBV11-3 and TRBJ2-1; the D is unclear. The CDR3 runs to 11 residues. Germline CDR1 SGHNT, CDR2 YENEEA. V lost 0 bases, J lost 9 bases, and 3 bases lay in between. CDR3 residues: CASSLEGEQFF. CDR3 sequence (DNA): TGTGCCAGCAGCTTAGAAGGTGAGCAGTTCTTC.

This clone was observed a handful of times. This chain uses TRBV11-2 with TRBJ1-4, with D unresolved. This CDR3 is 14 amino acids long. The V gene lost 5 bases and the J gene lost 7 bases, with 14 bases spanning the gap. CDR1 is SGHAT and CDR2 is FQNNGV in the germline V gene. The CDR3 loop is CASSLGFGAEKLFF. The CDR3 DNA reads TGTGCCAGCAGCCTTGGTTTCGGAGCTGAAAAACTGTTTTTT.

The chain has TRBV29-1 and TRBJ2-2, with 10 bases aligning to TRBD2. The CDR3 loop spans 14 amino acids. The V and J ends lost 7 bases and 0 bases, in that order; junction bases with no gene match: 2. Germline-derived CDR1 and CDR2 are SQVTM and ANQGSEA. DNA for the CDR3: TGCAGCGCCCTAGCGGGAGCGAACACCGGGGAGCTGTTTTTT. This gives the protein CSALAGANTGELFF.

The chain recombines TRBV5-4 with TRBJ2-7, with a tentative D call TRBD2 (5 bases). CDR1 and CDR2 from the germline V gene are SGHNT and YYREEE (reference sequence). Trimming removed 2 bases from V and 3 bases from J, with 15 bases in between. The CDR3 covers 15 residues. The CDR3 nucleotides read TGTGCCAGCAGCTTAGATCCGGGGATCTTCTACGAGCAGTACTTC. This gives the protein CASSLDPGIFYEQYF.

The V call is TRBV10-2, the J call TRBJ2-5; 8 nucleotides match TRBD2. CDR1 is WSHSY, CDR2 SAAADI, per germline. This CDR3 has 14 residues. V was clipped by 2 bases and J by 2 bases; unmatched bases: 1. The DNA of the CDR3 is TGCGCCAGCAGTGAGACTAGCGGACAAGAGACCCAGTACTTC. Encoded protein: CASSETSGQETQYF.

The chain employs TRBV6-1 and TRBJ2-3, with TRBD2 identical over 10 bases. Unmatched junction bases numbered 4, after V lost 7 bases and J lost 3 bases. CDR3 length: 14 amino acids. Germline V gene sequence: CDR1 MNHNS, CDR2 SASEGT. The CDR3 nucleotides are TGTGCCAGCAACCCGACTAGCGGGACAGATACGCAGTATTTT. It codes for CASNPTSGTDTQYF.

This clone was recorded only once. V and J are TRBV28 and TRBJ2-7, with TRBD2 identical over 8 bases. Looked up from germline, CDR1 is MDHEN and CDR2 is SYDVKM. The CDR3 consists of 15 residues. Trimming at V came to 5 bases and at J to 5 bases, leaving 11 bases not matched to a gene. CDR3 coding DNA: TGTGCCAGCAGTCCCCCGGGGGGGGATTTCCACGAGCAGTACGTC. Its translation: CASSPPGGDFHEQYV.

The V gene is TRBV7-8, the J gene TRBJ1-2; D may be TRBD1 (6 bases). The CDR3 has 14 amino acids. The V gene's germline CDR1 is SGHVS and CDR2 FQNEAQ. The ends were cut back, 5 bases at V and 6 bases at J, with 16 bases in the middle. In DNA form, the CDR3 reads TGTGCCAGCAGCACCTCGACAGGCGCTGATGGCTACACCTTC. Translated: CASSTSTGADGYTF. Looking up the rest from reference TRBV7-8 and TRBJ1-2 gives the full variable domain: GAGVSQSPRYKVAKRGQDVALRCDPISGHVSLFWYQQALGQGPEFLTYFQNEAQLDKSGLPSDRFFAERPEGSVSTLKIQRTQQEDSAVYLCASSTSTGADGYTFGSGTRLTVV.

As concerns this clone: Other DNA sequences in this sample translate to the same CDR3. The chain couples TRBV5-6 to TRBJ1-6, with D perhaps TRBD1 (6 bases). This CDR3 is built from 16 residues. The germline V gene has CDR1 SGHDT and CDR2 YYEEEE. Trimming left V 4 bases short and J 3 bases short, with 14 bases between. CDR3 protein: CASSPLVGGYNSPLHF. DNA of the CDR3: TGTGCCAGCAGCCCCTTGGTAGGGGGCTATAATTCACCCCTCCACTTT.

This chain links TRBV6-5 with TRBJ2-1, with D possibly being TRBD2 (6 bases). CDR3 length: 13 residues. Trimming removed 2 bases from V and 8 bases from J, with 10 bases in between. Germline CDR1 and CDR2: MNHEY and SVGAGI. CDR3 sequence (DNA): TGTGCCAGCAGTTACGGGACTTATCATGAGCAGTTCTTC. It is translated as CASSYGTYHEQFF.

The chain recombines TRBV14 with TRBJ2-3; tentatively, D is TRBD2 (5 bases). V lost 4 bases, J lost 4 bases, and 12 bases lay in between. Germline V CDR1 and CDR2: SGHDN, FVKESK. The CDR3 spans 14 residues. CDR3: CASSRAEVPDTQYF. The CDR3 nucleotides read TGTGCCAGCAGCCGGGCGGAGGTGCCAGATACGCAGTATTTT.

In this sample, this clone turned up a few times. The CDR3 region is CASSPDRERNIQYF. CDR3 sequence (DNA): TGTGCCAGCAGCCCCGACAGGGAGAGAAACATTCAGTACTTC. The chain couples TRBV7-9 to TRBJ2-4; 7 positions match TRBD1. Losses at the gene ends were 5 bases for V and 6 bases for J; bases not matched to a gene: 7. This CDR3 spans 14 amino acids. Germline CDR1 reads SEHNR; CDR2 reads FQNEAQ (reference sequence).